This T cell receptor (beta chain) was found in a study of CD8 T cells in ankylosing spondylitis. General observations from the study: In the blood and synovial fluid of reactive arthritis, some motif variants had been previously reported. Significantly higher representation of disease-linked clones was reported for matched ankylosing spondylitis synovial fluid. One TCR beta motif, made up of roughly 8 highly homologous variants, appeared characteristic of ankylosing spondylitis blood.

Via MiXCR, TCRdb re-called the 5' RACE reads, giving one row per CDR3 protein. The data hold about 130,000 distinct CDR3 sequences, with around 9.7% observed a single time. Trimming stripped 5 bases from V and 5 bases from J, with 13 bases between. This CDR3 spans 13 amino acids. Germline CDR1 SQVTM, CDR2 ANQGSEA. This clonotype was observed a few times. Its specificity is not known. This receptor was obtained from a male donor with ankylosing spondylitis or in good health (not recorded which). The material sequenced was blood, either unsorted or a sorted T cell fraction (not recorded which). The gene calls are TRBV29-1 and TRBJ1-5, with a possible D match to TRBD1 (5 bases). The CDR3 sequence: CSVMGPGDQPQHF. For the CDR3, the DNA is TGCAGCGTTATGGGGCCGGGGGATCAGCCCCAGCATTTT.